The 19 T cell receptor beta chains reported below all come from one sample, sequenced in a study of blood T cell repertoires in COVID-19. Sequenced by immunoSEQ multiplex PCR; TCRdb stores in-frame clones only, minus some. In the table there are approximately 260,000 clones, approximately 90% of which are singletons. Sequenced input: peripheral blood. Receptors originate from a man aged 18 to 30 with active or convalescent COVID-19.

V gene TRBV15 combines with J gene TRBJ1-1, with D unclear. The CDR3 extends over 14 amino acids. V gave up 4 bases and J gave up 4 bases, with 13 bases separating them. CDR1 is LNHNV and CDR2 is YYDKDF in the germline V gene (reference sequence). In nucleotides, the CDR3 is TGTGCCACCAGCATGAGGGTTGAGAGCACTGAAGCTTTCTTT. Translation gives CATSMRVESTEAFF. The full variable domain, in which reference TRBV15 and TRBJ1-1 provide the parts outside the CDR3, is DAMVIQNPRYQVTQFGKPVTLSCSQTLNHNVMYWYQQKSSQAPKLLFHYYDKDFNNEADTPDNFQSRRPNTSFCFLDIRSPGLGDTAMYLCATSMRVESTEAFFGQGTRLTVV.

This clone was seen a handful of times. The chain has TRBV11-3 and TRBJ1-6; D not resolved. Looked up from germline, CDR1 is SGHNT and CDR2 is YENEEA. There are 13 residues in the CDR3. Between the trimmed V and J ends, which lost 3 bases and 7 bases, there was a span of 7 bases. CDR3 DNA: TGTGCCAGCAGCTTTCAGGTGAATTCACCCCTCCACTTT. It codes for CASSFQVNSPLHF.

V is TRBV3-1 (or the pseudogene TRBV3-2) and J is TRBJ2-7, with 7 bases that match TRBD2. The CDR3 has 12 residues. J gave up 6 bases and V 1 base, and 0 bases lay outside the gene matches. Germline V gene data show CDR1 as LGHDT and CDR2 as YNNKEL (reference sequence). CDR3 bases: TGTGCCAGCAGCCAAGGGGGGGGCGAGCAGTACTTC. Translated: CASSQGGGEQYF.

Only one count was recorded for this clone. The J gene is TRBJ1-1, the V gene TRBV6-5, with TRBD1 as a possible D gene (6 bases). CDR3 length: 15 residues. The germline CDR1 and CDR2 sequences are MNHEY and SVGAGI. The ends were cut back, 7 bases at V and 2 bases at J, with 17 bases in the middle. CDR3 DNA: TGTGCCAGCACCCTCATGACGGACAGCAACACTGAAGCTTTCTTT. Translating gives CASTLMTDSNTEAFF.

This chain uses TRBV5-4 with TRBJ2-5; 7 nucleotides match TRBD2. This CDR3 spans 16 amino acids. Trimming at V came to 3 bases and at J to 1 base, leaving 9 bases not matched to a gene. CDR1 and CDR2 from the germline V gene are SGHNT and YYREEE (reference sequence). DNA of the CDR3: TGTGCCAGCAGCTCCGAAGGCGGGGGTTTCCAAGAGACCCAGTACTTC. Protein product: CASSSEGGGFQETQYF.

The J gene is TRBJ1-4, the V gene TRBV7-9, with unresolved D. Germline CDR1 is SEHNR and CDR2 is FQNEAQ (reference sequence). The V end lost 1 base, the J end lost 8 bases, and 5 bases lay between the germline ends. CDR3 length: 12 residues. This chain's CDR3 is CASSLGGEKLFF. CDR3 DNA: TGTGCCAGCAGCTTAGGAGGAGAAAAACTGTTTTTT.

This chain joins TRBV6-5 and TRBJ2-1; TRBD2 matches 7 bases. CDR1 and CDR2 from the germline V gene are MNHEY and SVGAGI. The CDR3 is 11 amino acids. Trimming at V came to 8 bases and at J to 11 bases, leaving 6 bases not matched to a gene. DNA for the CDR3: TGTGCCAGCGGGCTAGCGGCCCAGCAGTTCTTC. Encoded protein: CASGLAAQQFF.

CDR3 sequence reads: CASSIGANQPQHF. The DNA for the CDR3 is TGTGCCAGTAGTATAGGAGCGAACCAGCCCCAGCATTTT. V and J are TRBV19 and TRBJ1-5; D remains ambiguous. This CDR3 is built from 13 residues. V lost 1 base to trimming and J lost 7 bases, with 8 bases between them. CDR1 and CDR2 (germline): LNHDA, SQIVND (reference sequence).

The chain links TRBV2 to TRBJ1-5; D not certain. CDR1 SNHLY and CDR2 FYNNEI come from the germline V gene. V lost 5 bases and J 1 base, leaving 6 bases between the germline ends. This CDR3 has 13 residues. The CDR3 reads CASSRESNQPQHF. The DNA of the CDR3 is TGTGCCAGCAGTCGGGAAAGCAATCAGCCCCAGCATTTT.

V gene TRBV2 combines with J gene TRBJ2-2; TRBD1 might be the D (6 bases). Germline V gene sequence: CDR1 SNHLY, CDR2 FYNNEI. Trimming stripped 3 bases from V and 0 bases from J, with 8 bases between. This CDR3 is built from 15 residues. This CDR3 is CASSDRGANTGELFF. The CDR3 bases are TGTGCCAGCAGTGACAGGGGCGCGAACACCGGGGAGCTGTTTTTT.

This sequence joins TRBV30 and TRBJ2-7; D not certain. Germline CDR1 is GTSNPN and CDR2 is SVGIG (reference sequence). The CDR3 runs to 13 residues. Trimming removed 2 bases at V and 0 bases at J, with 8 bases between. The CDR3 loop reads CAWSPLGSYEQYF. DNA for the CDR3: TGTGCCTGGAGTCCCCTCGGCTCCTACGAGCAGTACTTC.

The V and J genes are TRBV5-4 and TRBJ2-5, with D possibly being TRBD2 (5 bases). Per germline, CDR1 SGHNT and CDR2 YYREEE (reference sequence). The length of the CDR3 is 13 residues. Trimming removed 4 bases from V and 3 bases from J, with 10 bases in between. The CDR3 here is CASSQPEEETQYF. Here the CDR3 DNA reads TGTGCCAGCAGCCAACCGGAGGAAGAGACCCAGTACTTC.

This sequence joins TRBV20-1 and TRBJ2-1; 9 bases line up with TRBD1. Trimming removed 6 bases from V and 9 bases from J; junction bases left unmatched: 3. The germline V gene encodes CDR1 DFQATT and CDR2 SNEGSKA (reference sequence). The CDR3 is 11 residues long. The CDR3 DNA sequence: TGCAGTGCGCGGACAGGGGCTGAGCAGTTCTTC. Its protein product is CSARTGAEQFF.

This chain's CDR3 is CSVRRGDYEQYF. CDR3 sequence (DNA): TGCAGCGTTCGCAGGGGAGATTACGAGCAGTACTTC. V gene TRBV29-1 combines with J gene TRBJ2-7; D possibly corresponds to TRBD1 (6 bases). The V end lost 5 bases, the J end lost 4 bases, and 12 bases lay between the germline ends. Germline V gene data show CDR1 as SQVTM and CDR2 as ANQGSEA. CDR3 length equals 12 residues.

The table lists this clone with a count of one. This rearrangement joins TRBV25-1 to TRBJ1-2; D not certain. Per the germline V gene, CDR1 is MGHDK and CDR2 is SYGVNS. The CDR3 has 13 residues. Trimming pared 3 bases from V and 7 bases from J, leaving 12 bases between. The CDR3 sequence: CASSESGRGGYTF. As DNA, the CDR3 is TGTGCCAGCAGTGAGTCCGGGAGAGGTGGCTACACCTTC.

V usage is TRBV19 and J usage is TRBJ2-3; D may be TRBD1 (6 bases). Germline lookup yields CDR1 LNHDA and CDR2 SQIVND (reference sequence). The CDR3 sequence is 15 residues long. The ends were cut back, 1 base at V and 0 bases at J, with 8 bases in the middle. The CDR3 region has the DNA TGTGCCAGTAGTATAGCAGGACAGAGCACAGATACGCAGTATTTT. Amino acids: CASSIAGQSTDTQYF. Looking up the rest from reference TRBV19 and TRBJ2-3 gives the full variable domain: DGGITQSPKYLFRKEGQNVTLSCEQNLNHDAMYWYRQDPGQGLRLIYYSQIVNDFQKGDIAEGYSVSREKKESFPLTVTSAQKNPTAFYLCASSIAGQSTDTQYFGPGTRLTVL.

The table lists this clone with a count of one. The chain employs TRBV2 and TRBJ2-1; possibly TRBD2 for D (6 bases). Looked up from germline, CDR1 is SNHLY and CDR2 is FYNNEI. This CDR3 comprises 14 residues. V shed 7 bases and J shed 2 bases, with 12 bases lying between them. CDR3 DNA sequence: TGTGCCAGCACGGGAGCGCCGACCTACAATGAGCAGTTCTTC. This sequence encodes CASTGAPTYNEQFF.

The rearrangement uses TRBV19 and TRBJ1-1; no clear D. The V gene's germline CDR1 is LNHDA and CDR2 SQIVND (reference sequence). The CDR3 sequence is 16 residues long. The V end was cut by 3 bases, the J end by 5 bases, with 19 bases between. The CDR3 nucleotides are TGTGCCAGTAGTATGATAGGAGGGTTGGGTAGGACTGAAGCTTTCTTT. It is translated as CASSMIGGLGRTEAFF.

The chain carries TRBV12-5 and TRBJ1-5, with D maybe TRBD1 (5 bases). This CDR3 has 12 amino acids. V was clipped by 4 bases and J by 7 bases, with 8 bases between them. Per the germline V gene, CDR1 is LGHNT and CDR2 is FRNRAP. Written as DNA, the CDR3 is TGTGCTAGTGGTTCGGGGGGGCAGCCCCAGCATTTT. Its translation: CASGSGGQPQHF.